This is a list of T cell receptor beta chains from one sample in a study of blood T cell repertoires in COVID-19. Libraries were prepared by immunoSEQ multiplex PCR; TCRdb keeps only in-frame clonotypes and omits some of them. The sample lists some 350,000 clones; almost 90% were seen once. Material: peripheral blood. The receptors stem from a woman between 70 and 85 years old with COVID-19, enrolled during active disease. CDR3s include the opening cysteine and the closing phenylalanine or tryptophan.

j_gene,v_gene,CDR3aa
TRBJ2-1,TRBV5-1,CASSPERTSGGDEQFF
TRBJ2-7,TRBV23-1,CASMSAGVNYEQYF
TRBJ1-1,TRBV19,CASSGDRAYTEAFF
TRBJ1-1,TRBV2,CATEDRANTEAFF
TRBJ1-3,TRBV7-2,CASSLRGGQGKGNTIYF
TRBJ2-7,TRBV20-1,CSASAWTGSSYEQYF
TRBJ2-1,TRBV18,CASSRSGTGYGNEQFF
TRBJ2-1,TRBV3-1/TRBV3-2,CASSDGLAGYNEQFF
TRBJ1-5,TRBV11-2,CASSLDGNQPQHF
TRBJ2-1,TRBV7-3,CASSSRGGGEQFF
TRBJ1-2,TRBV2,CASVGRQGEYGYTF
TRBJ2-3,TRBV6-1,CASSERLGGTDTQYF
TRBJ2-7,TRBV27,CASSKDRGPSEQYF
TRBJ1-1,TRBV6-2/TRBV6-3,CASSWTENTEAFF
TRBJ1-1,TRBV30,CAWSRQGPAFF
TRBJ1-1,TRBV9,CASSAPLSGQTEAFF
TRBJ1-2,TRBV24-1,CATSDAGTGRGYTF
TRBJ1-2,TRBV5-1,CASSLTGEADGYTF
TRBJ1-4,TRBV9,CASSPHPANEKLFF
TRBJ1-5,TRBV5-6,CASSLYGTGGLNQPQHF
TRBJ2-2,TRBV27,CASSETGELFF
TRBJ2-5,TRBV3-1/TRBV3-2,CASSPSGSGGAGETQYF
TRBJ2-3,TRBV19,CASSVVAGGPGPTDTQYF
TRBJ1-2,TRBV19,CASRPGGAGGYTF
TRBJ2-2,TRBV18,CASSPRTGETGELFF
TRBJ1-1,TRBV6-2/TRBV6-3,CASSSQHGAANTEAFF
TRBJ1-1,TRBV27,CASSLARGVDTEAFF
TRBJ1-3,TRBV9,CASSVGQAFSGNTIYF
TRBJ1-1,TRBV27,CARGRDREFRNTEAFF
TRBJ2-1,TRBV30,CAWNGQGYNEQFF
TRBJ2-1,TRBV3-1/TRBV3-2,CASSQIAGGPDEQFF
TRBJ1-5,TRBV7-2,CASSSRTGGQPQHF
TRBJ1-1,TRBV7-8,CASSFNQGAGTEAFF
TRBJ1-5,TRBV6-2/TRBV6-3,CASSYRQSFQPQHF
TRBJ2-7,TRBV7-8,CASSLASSGGPPEQYF
TRBJ2-1,TRBV5-6,CASSPGSYNEQFF
TRBJ1-4,TRBV7-2,CASSLNPSEKLFF
TRBJ1-1,TRBV29-1,CSVEGWATEAFF
TRBJ2-3,TRBV5-1,CASSLVQSGTDTQYF
TRBJ1-4,TRBV5-4,CASSIDPGGEKLFF
TRBJ2-1,TRBV6-4,CASSDSGGDGGEQFF
TRBJ2-2,TRBV2,CASIGQPNTGELFF
TRBJ1-1,TRBV7-9,CASSLVRGARTEAFF
TRBJ2-3,TRBV12-3/TRBV12-4,CASSRDFFPQYF
TRBJ2-2,TRBV3-1/TRBV3-2,CASSQTSGFTGELFF
TRBJ2-7,TRBV27,CASSQDSTYEQYF
TRBJ2-7,TRBV7-3,CASSLIPLVGAYEQYF
TRBJ2-1,TRBV24-1,CATSDLAGTGHLGEQFF
TRBJ1-1,TRBV27,CASSSFRGAFF
TRBJ2-7,TRBV6-5,CASSQRLQHEQYF
TRBJ1-2,TRBV18,CASSPPSDPYGYTF
TRBJ2-3,TRBV7-2,CASSPWGGGASTDTQYF
TRBJ2-2,TRBV3-1/TRBV3-2,CASSPLAYTGELFF
TRBJ1-5,TRBV6-1,CASSGLPGQGTHQPQHF
TRBJ1-1,TRBV18,CASSPEGRTEAFF
TRBJ1-1,TRBV28,CASKQGPSEAFF
TRBJ2-3,TRBV5-1,CASSLGSSGSQYF
TRBJ2-5,TRBV11-2,CASSLGRGQFQETQYF
TRBJ2-7,TRBV3-1/TRBV3-2,CASSQLSVNEQYF